One sample yielded the 8 T cell receptor beta chains listed below, sequenced in a study of T cells after yellow fever vaccination. Each CDR3 protein gets one entry after TCRdb re-called the 5' RACE reads with MiXCR. The data show fewer than 350,000 distinct CDR3 sequences, around 4.5% seen once. The sequenced sample was PBMCs, obtained 15 days after the yellow fever booster vaccination. The receptors come from a man between 18 and 35 years old who received the YFV17D yellow fever vaccine.

This clonotype was counted a few times. The rearrangement joins TRBV11-2 to TRBJ1-6, with D possibly being TRBD1 (5 bases). This CDR3 region has 12 residues. Trimming removed 4 bases at V and 12 bases at J, with 10 bases between. Germline assignment: CDR1 SGHAT and CDR2 FQNNGV. The CDR3 here is CASSSLGGPLHF. CDR3 bases: TGTGCCAGCAGCTCCCTCGGGGGACCCCTCCACTTT.

The chain has TRBV20-1 and TRBJ2-5; TRBD2 aligns across 9 bases. The CDR3 has 13 amino acids. Germline-derived CDR1 and CDR2 are DFQATT and SNEGSKA (reference sequence). Losses at the gene ends were 5 bases for V and 5 bases for J; bases not matched to a gene: 6. CDR3 nucleotide sequence: TGCAGTGCTCGCGGGACTAGCCGGGAGACCCAGTACTTC. As protein: CSARGTSRETQYF.

This clonotype was seen ten or more times. This rearrangement joins TRBV6-2 or TRBV6-3 to TRBJ2-1, with D perhaps matching TRBD2 (7 bases). Germline V gene lookup returns CDR1 MNHEY and CDR2 SVGEGT. The length of the CDR3 is 17 residues. V was clipped by 7 bases and J by 3 bases, with 22 bases between them. CDR3 sequence: CASTTIEGGANYNEQFF. DNA for the CDR3: TGTGCCAGCACCACCATCGAGGGGGGGGCTAACTACAATGAGCAGTTCTTC.

This clonotype appeared many times. The chain couples TRBV5-1 to TRBJ1-1; TRBD1 aligns across 10 bases. The CDR3 loop spans 14 amino acids. V lost 3 bases, J lost 5 bases, and 4 bases stayed unmatched. Germline CDR1 is SGHRS and CDR2 is YFSETQ. CDR3 in amino acids: CASSSGQGSTEAFF. The CDR3, as DNA: TGCGCCAGCAGCTCGGGACAGGGGAGTACTGAAGCTTTCTTT.

This clonotype appeared many times. V is TRBV6-2 or TRBV6-3 and J is TRBJ1-1; D may be TRBD1 (6 bases). This CDR3 contains 15 residues. The V and J ends lost 8 bases and 6 bases respectively, with 22 bases between them. Germline V CDR1 and CDR2: MNHEY, SVGEGT. The CDR3 DNA is TGTGCCAGCGGGGCACACAGGGAGTCTTTCTCTGAAGCTTTCTTT. This codes for CASGAHRESFSEAFF.

About this clonotype: This may be a read error: a much more frequent sequence differs by one nucleotide. This chain connects TRBV12-3 or TRBV12-4 to TRBJ2-1; D is undetermined. There are 12 residues in the CDR3. Deletions cut 6 bases from V and 8 bases from J, with 11 bases between. CDR3 sequence (DNA): TGTGCCAGCAGGATGCTTGGGGATGAGCAGTTCTTC. Translation: CASRMLGDEQFF.

This clonotype was detected ten times or more. This chain connects TRBV30 to TRBJ1-6; no firm D call. This CDR3 is built from 13 residues. Deletions cut 5 bases from V and 7 bases from J, with 12 bases between. Germline lookup yields CDR1 GTSNPN and CDR2 SVGIG (reference sequence). The CDR3 DNA reads as TGTGCCTGGGAGGTCATGACAAATTCACCCCTCCACTTT. Protein: CAWEVMTNSPLHF.

The rearrangement joins TRBV7-9 to TRBJ2-1; D tentatively fits TRBD1 or TRBD2 (7 bases each). The CDR3 sequence is 15 residues long. The germline V and J ends were trimmed by 11 bases and 7 bases, with 24 bases remaining between them. The germline gives CDR1 SEHNR, CDR2 FQNEAQ (reference sequence). The CDR3 spells CAGRSGGGAKNEQFF. The DNA of the CDR3 is TGTGCCGGCCGATCAGGGGGGGGCGCCAAGAATGAGCAGTTCTTC.